The 14 T cell receptor beta chains presented below share a single source sample, sequenced in a study of graft-versus-host responses after intestinal transplantation. This table comes from immunoSEQ multiplex PCR, and its TCRdb copy is limited to in-frame clones, with some not included. This table holds roughly 100,000 clones, approximately 93% found once. Their specific antigens are unknown. The specimen comprised unstimulated CD8+ T cells sorted from spleen or lymph node cells, sampled before intestinal transplant. Every receptor here comes from a human donor who received an intestinal transplant.

The chain links TRBV6-1 to TRBJ2-7; possible D gene TRBD1, 5 bases. Trimming cost V 5 bases and J 1 base, with 9 bases left between them. Germline V gives CDR1 MNHNS, CDR2 SASEGT. There are 13 residues in the CDR3. The CDR3 loop reads CASSWTPSYEQYF. The CDR3, as DNA: TGTGCCAGCAGTTGGACACCTTCCTACGAGCAGTACTTC.

The chain joins TRBV9 to TRBJ1-2; a possible D gene is TRBD1 (5 bases). This CDR3 has 15 amino acids. V gave up 0 bases and J gave up 2 bases, with 11 bases separating them. Germline assignment: CDR1 SGDLS and CDR2 YYNGEE. The CDR3 loop reads CASSVVDTPNYGYTF. In DNA form, the CDR3 reads TGTGCCAGCAGCGTAGTGGACACACCAAACTATGGCTACACCTTC.

CDR3 coding DNA: TGCGCCAGCATGGGGGATACGCAGTATTTT. Protein sequence: CASMGDTQYF. V is TRBV10-2 and J is TRBJ2-3, with D unclear. The germline V gene encodes CDR1 WSHSY and CDR2 SAAADI. V lost 7 bases to trimming and J lost 6 bases, with 5 bases between them. CDR3 length equals 10 residues.

The V call is TRBV25-1, the J call TRBJ2-7; 9 nucleotides line up with TRBD2. The V and J ends lost 6 bases and 7 bases, in that order; junction bases with no gene match: 7. This CDR3 has 13 amino acids. The V gene's germline CDR1 is MGHDK and CDR2 SYGVNS. This chain's CDR3 is CASRLAGSGEQYF. CDR3 sequence (DNA): TGTGCCAGCAGGCTAGCGGGGTCGGGAGAGCAGTACTTC.

V is TRBV5-3 and J is TRBJ2-5, with 10 nucleotides matching TRBD2. TRBV5-3 is flagged as an ORF with uncertain function. The length of the CDR3 is 16 residues. Trimming cost V 3 bases and J 2 bases; bases outside gene matches: 7. The CDR3 is CARSSKRGGRQETQYF. CDR3 bases: TGTGCCAGAAGCTCCAAGCGGGGGGGCAGACAAGAGACCCAGTACTTC.

This sequence joins TRBV30 and TRBJ2-2; D unresolved. This CDR3 has 12 residues. The ends were cut back, 7 bases at V and 5 bases at J, with 11 bases in the middle. From germline, CDR1 is GTSNPN and CDR2 SVGIG (reference sequence). The CDR3 DNA reads TGTGCCTCTCGGCCGGAAACCGGGGAGCTGTTTTTT. Amino acid sequence: CASRPETGELFF.

The chain is built from TRBV27 and TRBJ2-7; tentatively, D is TRBD1 or TRBD2 (6 bases each). With 4 bases removed from V and 2 bases from J, the gap between germline ends came to 21 bases. This CDR3 has 17 amino acids. Germline V gene lookup returns CDR1 MNHEY and CDR2 SMNVEV (reference sequence). CDR3 sequence reads: CASSSRGGRIRTYEQYF. Here the CDR3 DNA reads TGTGCCAGCAGTTCCAGGGGAGGTAGAATTCGAACCTACGAGCAGTACTTC.

The V and J genes are TRBV28 and TRBJ2-1, with unresolved D. Germline V CDR1 and CDR2: MDHEN, SYDVKM. V was clipped by 6 bases and J by 5 bases, with 14 bases between them. This CDR3 has 14 amino acids. The CDR3 loop reads CASSLDRPNNEQFF. CDR3 sequence (DNA): TGTGCCAGCAGCCTCGATCGGCCAAACAATGAGCAGTTCTTC.

The gene calls are TRBV19 and TRBJ2-5; 7 nucleotides agree with TRBD1. Judging by the DNA end, TRBJ2-7 fits better; the J call may be wrong. The CDR3 length is 14 residues. Germline V gene data show CDR1 as LNHDA and CDR2 as SQIVND (reference sequence). In DNA, the CDR3 is TGTGCCAGTAGTATTAGGGACAGCCCCTACGAGCAGTACTTC. Translation gives CASSIRDSPYEQYF.

The chain's CDR3 is CASSHKPGQGVSPLHF. The CDR3 DNA sequence: TGTGCCAGCAGCCATAAACCGGGCCAGGGGGTTTCACCCCTCCACTTT. This chain uses TRBV9 with TRBJ1-6; 7 nucleotides agree with TRBD1. V dropped 4 bases and J dropped 9; count of bases not matched to a gene: 13. Germline V gene data show CDR1 as SGDLS and CDR2 as YYNGEE. CDR3 length: 16 residues.

The V and J genes are TRBV6-1 and TRBJ1-1; D may be TRBD1 (6 bases). Germline lookup yields CDR1 MNHNS and CDR2 SASEGT. The CDR3 extends over 15 amino acids. V was pared by 5 bases and J by 0 bases, with 13 bases between. The CDR3 nucleotides read TGTGCCAGCAGTATAGATACAGGGTTGAACACTGAAGCTTTCTTT. Residues: CASSIDTGLNTEAFF.

The V call is TRBV25-1, the J call TRBJ2-5, with D possibly matching TRBD1 (6 bases). Germline lookup yields CDR1 MGHDK and CDR2 SYGVNS. The CDR3 length is 14 residues. The V end was cut by 1 base, the J end by 4 bases, with 10 bases between. The CDR3, as DNA: TGTGCCAGCAGTGAATGGACAGCGCGAGAGACCCAGTACTTC. Translation gives CASSEWTARETQYF. The full variable domain, its missing parts supplied by reference TRBV25-1 and TRBJ2-5, is EADIYQTPRYLVIGTGKKITLECSQTMGHDKMYWYQQDPGMELHLIHYSYGVNSTEKGDLSSESTVSRIRTEHFPLTLESARPSHTSQYLCASSEWTARETQYFGPGTRLLVL.

This chain connects TRBV6-1 to TRBJ2-7, with D perhaps TRBD2 (5 bases). CDR1 and CDR2 (germline): MNHNS, SASEGT. CDR3 length: 14 residues. Trimming shortened V by 8 bases and J by 7 bases, and 21 bases separated the two germline ends. The DNA of the CDR3 is TGTGCCAGCGTGGGCAGCGACATATCGGGAGAGCAGTACTTC. It specifies CASVGSDISGEQYF.

The V gene is TRBV9, the J gene TRBJ2-5; 7 bases match TRBD2. The ends lost 3 bases at V and 4 bases at J; junction bases unmatched: 12. CDR1 is SGDLS, CDR2 YYNGEE, per germline. This CDR3 comprises 16 residues. The CDR3 here is CASSGFLTGGAETQYF. CDR3 nucleotides: TGTGCCAGCAGCGGATTCCTGACGGGGGGTGCAGAGACCCAGTACTTC.